This is a list of T cell receptor beta chains from one sample in a study of CD8+CD57+ T cells in acquired aplastic anemia. Each CDR3 protein gets one entry after TCRdb re-called the reads with MiXCR. The sample holds about 150,000 distinct CDR3 sequences, about 48% seen once. The specimen sequenced was sorted CD4+, CD8+, or CD8+CD57+ T cells (not recorded which) from PBMCs. These receptors were collected from a human donor with aplastic anemia. The CDR3 runs from the conserved cysteine through the conserved F or W. A D gene is named only where the DNA matches it firmly. Clone size is not always given. Where it is, it says once, few, many or a class for expanded clones.

>TRBJ2-3|TRBV10-3|TRBD2|-
CAISAGLAGDTQYF
TGTGCCATCAGTGCGGGACTAGCGGGAGATACGCAGTATTTT
>TRBJ2-2|TRBV7-9|-|many
CASSGRENTGELFF
TGTGCCAGCAGTGGCAGGGAGAACACCGGGGAGCTGTTTTTT
>TRBJ2-1|TRBV19|TRBD1|many
CATRQGSYNEQFF
TGTGCCACCCGACAGGGCTCCTACAATGAGCAGTTCTTC
>TRBJ2-3|TRBV27|TRBD1|-
CASSVPPHRGRTDTQYF
TGTGCCAGCAGTGTACCCCCACACAGGGGGCGCACAGATACGCAGTATTTT
>TRBJ2-3|TRBV3-1|-|-
CASSWIRGDTQYF
TGTGCCAGCAGCTGGATCCGGGGGGATACGCAGTATTTT
>TRBJ2-7|TRBV5-1|-|many
CASSESGTRFYYEQYF
TGCGCCAGCAGCGAATCCGGGACACGTTTTTACTACGAGCAGTACTTC
>TRBJ2-5|TRBV20-1|TRBD2|many
CSASPGLAVGAETQYF
TGCAGTGCTAGCCCCGGACTAGCGGTAGGGGCAGAGACCCAGTACTTC
>TRBJ2-6|TRBV11-1|TRBD2|once
CASSIRTSGRTGANVLTF
TGTGCCAGCAGTATACGGACTAGCGGGAGGACTGGGGCCAACGTCCTGACTTTC
>TRBJ1-2|TRBV7-3|-|-
CASSVGPGDYGYTF
TGTGCCAGCAGCGTAGGGCCAGGGGACTATGGCTACACCTTC
>TRBJ2-7|TRBV19|-|-
CASSIGSTGLYEQYF
TGTGCCAGTAGTATCGGGTCCACAGGGCTCTACGAGCAGTACTTC
>TRBJ2-7|TRBV10-3|TRBD2|-
CAMLRAGGYEQYF
TGTGCCATGCTCAGGGCGGGGGGCTACGAGCAGTACTTC
>TRBJ2-1|TRBV25-1|TRBD1|-
CASSEPHDGTGIYNEQFF
TGTGCCAGCAGCGAACCTCACGATGGGACAGGAATATACAATGAGCAGTTCTTC
>TRBJ2-7|TRBV11-2|-|-
CASSLRTGTPTENYEQYF
TGTGCCAGCAGCCTACGCACCGGGACACCCACTGAGAACTACGAGCAGTACTTC
>TRBJ2-7|TRBV19|-|-
CASSWGSRYEQYF
TGTGCCAGTAGTTGGGGTAGTCGCTACGAGCAGTACTTC
>TRBJ2-7|TRBV10-3|TRBD1|-
CAIKGRDSPYEQYF
TGTGCCATCAAAGGTCGGGACAGCCCCTACGAGCAGTACTTC
>TRBJ1-1|TRBV20-1|-|-
CSATLDGGATEAFF
TGCAGTGCGACCCTTGACGGGGGGGCAACTGAAGCTTTCTTT
>TRBJ1-2|TRBV10-2|-|many
CASSESTEHYGYTF
TGCGCCAGCAGTGAGTCAACAGAACACTATGGCTACACCTTC
>TRBJ2-3|TRBV6-4|-|many
CASSPMGSGGTDTQYF
TGTGCCAGCAGTCCGATGGGTAGCGGAGGCACAGATACGCAGTATTTT
>TRBJ1-2|TRBV20-1|-|once
CSARGVREYGCTF
TGCAGTGCTAGAGGTGTCAGGGAATATGGCTGCACCTTC
>TRBJ2-3|TRBV10-2|TRBD2|once
CAPPSGTSGISSTDTQYF
TGCGCCCCCCCGTCAGGGACTAGCGGCATATCTAGCACAGATACGCAGTATTTT
>TRBJ2-5|TRBV9|TRBD2|-
CASSVGRVGTRTQYF
TGTGCCAGCAGCGTAGGTAGGGTCGGGACTAGGACCCAGTACTTC
>TRBJ2-7|TRBV9|TRBD1|many
CASSPRDRGRGEQYF
TGTGCCAGCAGCCCAAGGGACAGGGGGCGCGGGGAGCAGTACTTC
>TRBJ2-2|TRBV2|-|-
CASSESGLPGGELFF
TGTGCCAGCAGTGAGTCAGGGCTTCCGGGCGGGGAGCTGTTTTTT
>TRBJ1-1|TRBV7-6|TRBD1|many
CASSPGTGGMNTEAFF
TGTGCCAGCAGCCCCGGGACAGGGGGTATGAACACTGAAGCTTTCTTT
>TRBJ1-1|TRBV5-5|-|many
CASKSRVGNTEAFF
TGTGCCAGCAAGTCAAGGGTTGGGAACACTGAAGCTTTCTTT
>TRBJ1-5|TRBV7-9|TRBD1|many
CASSSPDRDQPQHF
TGTGCCAGCAGCTCCCCTGACAGGGATCAGCCCCAGCATTTT
>TRBJ2-1|TRBV4-2|-|many
CASSRTSNYNEQFF
TGTGCCAGCAGCCGGACTTCGAACTACAATGAGCAGTTCTTC
>TRBJ2-5|TRBV7-9|TRBD2|-
CASSFSSGQETQYF
TGTGCCAGCAGCTTTTCTAGCGGCCAAGAGACCCAGTACTTC
>TRBJ1-1|TRBV7-9|-|many
CASSHYGGTEAFF
TGTGCCAGCAGCCACTATGGGGGCACTGAAGCTTTCTTT
>TRBJ1-1|TRBV6-1|TRBD1|-
CASKQGVTISEAFF
TGTGCCAGTAAACAGGGGGTCACAATTTCTGAAGCTTTCTTT
>TRBJ2-7|TRBV2|-|once
CASRGPLDRRDYEQYF
TGTGCCAGCAGGGGTCCTTTAGACAGGCGAGACTACGAGCAGTACTTC
>TRBJ2-5|TRBV9|-|-
CASSASLRETQYF
TGTGCCAGCAGCGCTTCCCTTAGGGAGACCCAGTACTTC
>TRBJ2-5|TRBV5-1|-|many
CASSAPLAPSQETQYF
TGCGCCAGCAGCGCCCCACTAGCCCCCTCCCAAGAGACCCAGTACTTC
>TRBJ2-3|TRBV29-1|-|once
CSVAITDTQYF
TGCAGCGTTGCTATCACAGATACGCAGTATTTT
>TRBJ1-1|TRBV6-5|-|many
CASSYGRANEAFF
TGTGCCAGCAGTTACGGGAGGGCCAATGAAGCTTTCTTT
>TRBJ1-1|TRBV19|-|-
CASSIGSYYTEAFF
TGTGCCAGTAGTATCGGCAGCTACTACACTGAAGCTTTCTTT
>TRBJ2-7|TRBV15|-|-
CATSGDWARHEQYF
TGTGCCACGAGCGGAGACTGGGCTCGCCACGAGCAGTACTTC
>TRBJ1-1|TRBV7-9|TRBD1|many
CASSRDRAEAFF
TGTGCCAGCAGCCGAGACAGGGCTGAAGCTTTCTTT
>TRBJ2-1|TRBV24-1|TRBD2|many
CATVAGGPYNEQFF
TGTGCCACCGTAGCGGGAGGGCCCTACAATGAGCAGTTCTTC
>TRBJ1-2|TRBV11-2|-|-
CASSLNAPGLSYGYTF
TGTGCCAGCAGCTTAAATGCACCCGGGCTAAGTTATGGCTACACCTTC
>TRBJ2-7|TRBV20-1|TRBD2|many
CSAANRGGDTAAEQYF
TGCAGTGCTGCAAACCGGGGGGGGGACACGGCCGCCGAGCAGTACTTC
>TRBJ2-7|TRBV6-5|-|-
CASSYLQGRMYF
TGTGCCAGCAGTTACCTCCAGGGGAGGATGTACTTC